Below are 5 T cell receptor beta chains sequenced from a single sample in a study of naive and memory T cell subsets. This sample's treatment: skin biopsy from PPD injection site in Mantoux-positive individual. A UMI-containing oligonucleotide was joined by 3' ligation to the TCR cDNA template. The SP2 primer and nested alpha and beta constant region primers amplified ligated cDNA in four rounds. TCRdb re-analysed the UMI-ligation and nested PCR reads in MiXCR, keeping a single row per CDR3 protein. The sample records 30,000 to 35,000 distinct CDR3 sequences, under 8.5% being singletons. Sample: skin, taken from a tuberculin skin test site. Every receptor here comes from an adult in good health.

In regard to this clonotype: A clone one base away is much larger, so this may be a read error. This chain links TRBV19 with TRBJ2-7; D perhaps matches TRBD2 (6 bases). Germline values: CDR1 LNHDA, CDR2 SQIVND (reference sequence). Trimming removed 5 bases from V and 5 bases from J, with 13 bases in between. CDR3 length: 13 residues. The CDR3 coding sequence is TGTGCCAGTAGTCGCGGGGCCTTCCACGAGCAGTACTTC. Amino acid sequence: CASSRGAFHEQYF. The whole variable domain, filled in from reference TRBV19 and TRBJ2-7, reads DGGITQSPKYLFRKEGQNVTLSCEQNLNHDAMYWYRQDPGQGLRLIYYSQIVNDFQKGDIAEGYSVSREKKESFPLTVTSAQKNPTAFYLCASSRGAFHEQYFGPGTRLTVT.

This rearrangement joins TRBV6-1 to TRBJ2-3; TRBD2 agrees at 8 bases. The CDR3 totals 16 residues. The V gene end was trimmed by 0 bases and the J gene end by 2 bases; junction bases not matched to a gene: 4. Germline V gene lookup returns CDR1 MNHNS and CDR2 SASEGT. The CDR3 is CASSEALAGFTDTQYF. The CDR3, as DNA: TGTGCCAGCAGTGAAGCATTAGCGGGATTCACAGATACGCAGTATTTT.

The table lists this clonotype with a few counts. The genes are TRBV12-3 or TRBV12-4 and TRBJ1-2, with D possibly matching TRBD1 (5 bases). Trimming left V 5 bases short and J 5 bases short, with 12 bases between. The CDR3 covers 13 residues. CDR3 coding DNA: TGTGCCAGCAGTATAATCCAGGGATATGGCTACACCTTC. Encoded protein: CASSIIQGYGYTF.

There are many counts of this clonotype. The genes are TRBV2 and TRBJ1-5; no clear D gene. CDR3 size: 15 residues. V lost 3 bases to trimming and J lost 0 bases, with 9 bases between them. The V gene's germline CDR1 is SNHLY and CDR2 FYNNEI. The CDR3 nucleotides are TGTGCCAGCAGTGACCCGCCTTATAGCAATCAGCCCCAGCATTTT. Translation gives CASSDPPYSNQPQHF.

This clonotype has a count of ten or more. The V gene is TRBV7-2, the J gene TRBJ2-5; 9 bases align to TRBD1. Germline loops: CDR1 SGHTA, CDR2 FQGNSA. The CDR3 runs 15 residues. Trimming removed 1 base from V and 5 bases from J; junction bases left unmatched: 5. CDR3 DNA: TGTGCCAGCAGCTTAGTGGACAGGGGAGGGGAGACCCAGTACTTC. Translated: CASSLVDRGGETQYF.